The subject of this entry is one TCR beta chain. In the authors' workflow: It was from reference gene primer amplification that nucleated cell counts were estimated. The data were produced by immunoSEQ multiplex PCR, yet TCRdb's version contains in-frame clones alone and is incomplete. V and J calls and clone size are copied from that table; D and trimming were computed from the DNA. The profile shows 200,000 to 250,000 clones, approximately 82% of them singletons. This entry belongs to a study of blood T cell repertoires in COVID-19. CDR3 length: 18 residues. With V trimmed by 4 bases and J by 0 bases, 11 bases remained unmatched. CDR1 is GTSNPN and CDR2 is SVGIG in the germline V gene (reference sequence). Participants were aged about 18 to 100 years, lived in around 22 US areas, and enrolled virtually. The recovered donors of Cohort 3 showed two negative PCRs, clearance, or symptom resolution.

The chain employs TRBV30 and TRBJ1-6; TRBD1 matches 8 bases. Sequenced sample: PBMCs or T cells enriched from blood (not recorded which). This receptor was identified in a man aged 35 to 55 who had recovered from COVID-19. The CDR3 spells CAWIDRGRSSSYNSPLHF. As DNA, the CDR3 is TGTGCCTGGATCGACAGGGGCCGTTCCAGCTCCTATAATTCACCCCTCCACTTT.